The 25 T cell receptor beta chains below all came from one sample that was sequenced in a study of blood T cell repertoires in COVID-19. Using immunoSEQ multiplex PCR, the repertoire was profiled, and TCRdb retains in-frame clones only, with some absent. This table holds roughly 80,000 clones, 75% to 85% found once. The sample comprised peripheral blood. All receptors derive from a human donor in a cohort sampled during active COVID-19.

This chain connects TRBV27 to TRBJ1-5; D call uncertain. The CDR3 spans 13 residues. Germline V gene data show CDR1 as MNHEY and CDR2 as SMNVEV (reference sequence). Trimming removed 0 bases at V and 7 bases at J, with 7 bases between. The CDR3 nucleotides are TGTGCCAGCAGTTTATCGACTGGGCAGCCCCAGCATTTT. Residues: CASSLSTGQPQHF.

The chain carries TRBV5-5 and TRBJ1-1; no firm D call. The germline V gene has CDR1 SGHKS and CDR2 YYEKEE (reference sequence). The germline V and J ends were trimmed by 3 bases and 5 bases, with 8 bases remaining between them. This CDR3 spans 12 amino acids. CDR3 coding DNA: TGTGCCAGCAGCTCGGGAGGGACTGAAGCTTTCTTT. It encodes CASSSGGTEAFF.

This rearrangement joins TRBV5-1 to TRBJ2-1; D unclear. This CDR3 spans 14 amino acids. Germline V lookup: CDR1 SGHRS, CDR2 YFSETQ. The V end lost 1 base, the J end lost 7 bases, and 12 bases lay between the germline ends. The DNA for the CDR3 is TGCGCCAGCAGCTTGAGCCAGGTGACAAATGAGCAGTTCTTC. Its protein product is CASSLSQVTNEQFF.

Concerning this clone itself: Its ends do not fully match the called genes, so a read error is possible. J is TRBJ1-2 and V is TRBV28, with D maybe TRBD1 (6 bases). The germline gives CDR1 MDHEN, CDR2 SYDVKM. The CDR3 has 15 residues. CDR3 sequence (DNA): TGTGCCAGCAGTTCCCCCCCCCAGGGGCGAGGTGGCCACACCTTC. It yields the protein CASSSPPQGRGGHTF.

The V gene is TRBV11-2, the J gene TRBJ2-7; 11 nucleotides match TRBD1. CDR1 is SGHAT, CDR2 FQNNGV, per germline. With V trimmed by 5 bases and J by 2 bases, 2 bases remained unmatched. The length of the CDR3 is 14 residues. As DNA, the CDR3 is TGTGCCAGCAGCATGGGACAGGGGGCCTACGAGCAGTACTTC. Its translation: CASSMGQGAYEQYF.

The CDR3 DNA reads TGTGCCAGCAGCAGACAGGGGTTATTGGCATATGGCTACACCTTC. Translating gives CASSRQGLLAYGYTF. This rearrangement joins TRBV9 to TRBJ1-2; 8 bases are a match to TRBD1. The length of the CDR3 is 15 residues. V dropped 4 bases and J dropped 5; count of bases not matched to a gene: 10. The germline V gene has CDR1 SGDLS and CDR2 YYNGEE.

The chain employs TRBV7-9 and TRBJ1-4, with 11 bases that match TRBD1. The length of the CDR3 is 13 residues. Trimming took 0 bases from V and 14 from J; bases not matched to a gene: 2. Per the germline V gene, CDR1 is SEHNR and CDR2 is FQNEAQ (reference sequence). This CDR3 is CASSLAWDRGLFF. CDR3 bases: TGTGCCAGCAGCTTAGCCTGGGACAGGGGGCTGTTTTTT. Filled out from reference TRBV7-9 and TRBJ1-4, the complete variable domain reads DTGVSQNPRHKITKRGQNVTFRCDPISEHNRLYWYRQTLGQGPEFLTYFQNEAQLEKSRLLSDRFSAERPKGSFSTLEIQRTEQGDSAMYLCASSLAWDRGLFFGSGTQLSVL.

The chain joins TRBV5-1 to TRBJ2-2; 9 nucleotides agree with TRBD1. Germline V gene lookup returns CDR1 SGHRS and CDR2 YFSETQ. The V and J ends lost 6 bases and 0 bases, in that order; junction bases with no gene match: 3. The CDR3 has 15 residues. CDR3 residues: CASTRDRANTGELFF. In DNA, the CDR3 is TGCGCCAGCACGCGGGACAGGGCGAACACCGGGGAGCTGTTTTTT. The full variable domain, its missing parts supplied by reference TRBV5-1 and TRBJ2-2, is KAGVTQTPRYLIKTRGQQVTLSCSPISGHRSVSWYQQTPGQGLQFLFEYFSETQRNKGNFPGRFSGRQFSNSRSEMNVSTLELGDSALYLCASTRDRANTGELFFGEGSRLTVL.

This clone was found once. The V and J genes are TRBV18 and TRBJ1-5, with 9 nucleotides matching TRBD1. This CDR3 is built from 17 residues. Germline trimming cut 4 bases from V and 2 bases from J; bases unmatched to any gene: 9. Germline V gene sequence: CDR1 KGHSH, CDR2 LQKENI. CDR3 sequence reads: CASSLYGDRVGNQPQHF. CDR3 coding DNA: TGTGCCAGCTCACTCTACGGGGACAGGGTGGGCAATCAGCCCCAGCATTTT. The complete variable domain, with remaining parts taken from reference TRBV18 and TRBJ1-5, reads NAGVMQNPRHLVRRRGQEARLRCSPMKGHSHVYWYRQLPEEGLKFMVYLQKENIIDESGMPKERFSAEFPKEGPSILRIQQVVRGDSAAYFCASSLYGDRVGNQPQHFGDGTRLSIL.

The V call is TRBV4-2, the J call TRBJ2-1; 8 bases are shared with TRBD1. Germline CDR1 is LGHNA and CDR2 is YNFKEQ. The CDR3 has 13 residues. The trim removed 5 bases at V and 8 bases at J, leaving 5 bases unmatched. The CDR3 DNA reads TGTGCCAGCAGCTCACACAGGGGGGATGAGCAGTTCTTC. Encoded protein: CASSSHRGDEQFF.

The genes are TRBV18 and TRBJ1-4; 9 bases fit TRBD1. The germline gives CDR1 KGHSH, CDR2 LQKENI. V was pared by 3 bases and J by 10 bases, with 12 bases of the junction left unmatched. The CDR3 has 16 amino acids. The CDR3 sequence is CASSPLLGQGQGKLFF. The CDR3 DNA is TGTGCCAGCTCACCGCTCTTGGGACAGGGACAGGGAAAACTGTTTTTT.

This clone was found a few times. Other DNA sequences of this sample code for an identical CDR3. The CDR3 loop reads CASSPDTSYEQYF. CDR3 DNA: TGCGCCAGCAGCCCTGACACATCCTACGAGCAGTACTTC. The chain has TRBV5-1 and TRBJ2-7; D not resolved. Germline V lookup: CDR1 SGHRS, CDR2 YFSETQ. Trimming took off 4 bases at V and 1 base at J, with 9 bases between the two ends. This CDR3 is 13 amino acids long.

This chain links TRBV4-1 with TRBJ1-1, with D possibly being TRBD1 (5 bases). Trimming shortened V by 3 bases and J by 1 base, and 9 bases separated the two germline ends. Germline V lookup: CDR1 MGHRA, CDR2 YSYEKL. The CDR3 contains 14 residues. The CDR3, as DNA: TGCGCCAGCAGCCAGGCAGGGAAGAACACTGAAGCTTTCTTT. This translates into CASSQAGKNTEAFF.

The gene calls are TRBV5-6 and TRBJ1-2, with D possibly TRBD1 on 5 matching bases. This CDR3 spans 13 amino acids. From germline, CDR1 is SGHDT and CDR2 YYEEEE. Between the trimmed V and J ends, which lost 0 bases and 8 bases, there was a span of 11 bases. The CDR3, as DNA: TGTGCCAGCAGCTTGGTTAGGGGATCGGGCTACACCTTC. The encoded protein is CASSLVRGSGYTF.

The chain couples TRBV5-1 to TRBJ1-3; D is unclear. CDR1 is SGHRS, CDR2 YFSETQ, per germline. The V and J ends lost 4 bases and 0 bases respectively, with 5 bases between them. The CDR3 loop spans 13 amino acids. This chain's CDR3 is CASSQDSGNTIYF. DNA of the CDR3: TGCGCCAGCAGCCAGGACTCTGGAAACACCATATATTTT.

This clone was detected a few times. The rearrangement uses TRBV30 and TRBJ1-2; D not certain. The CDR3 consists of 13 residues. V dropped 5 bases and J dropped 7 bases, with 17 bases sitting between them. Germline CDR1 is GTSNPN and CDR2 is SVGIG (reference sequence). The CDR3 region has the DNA TGTGCCTGGGAACAGCGGACTCCCAGTGGCTACACCTTC. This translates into CAWEQRTPSGYTF.

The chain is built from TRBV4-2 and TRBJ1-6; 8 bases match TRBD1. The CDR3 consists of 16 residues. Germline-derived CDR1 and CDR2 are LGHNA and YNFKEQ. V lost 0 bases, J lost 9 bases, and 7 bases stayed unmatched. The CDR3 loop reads CASSQDQDRDVSPLHF. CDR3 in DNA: TGTGCCAGCAGCCAAGATCAGGACAGGGATGTTTCACCCCTCCACTTT.

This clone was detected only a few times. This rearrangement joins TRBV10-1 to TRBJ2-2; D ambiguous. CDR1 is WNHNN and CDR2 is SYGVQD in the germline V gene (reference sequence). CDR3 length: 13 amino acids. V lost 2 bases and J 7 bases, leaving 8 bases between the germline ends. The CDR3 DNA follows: TGCGCCAGCAGTGAGCGCTGGAGCGGGGAGCTGTTTTTT. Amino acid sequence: CASSERWSGELFF.

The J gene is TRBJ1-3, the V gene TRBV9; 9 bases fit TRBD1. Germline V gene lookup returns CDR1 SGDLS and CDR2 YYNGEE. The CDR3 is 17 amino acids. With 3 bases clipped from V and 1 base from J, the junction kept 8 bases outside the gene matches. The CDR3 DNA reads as TGTGCCAGCAGCGCTGGGGACAGGGAATGGTCTGGAAACACCATATATTTT. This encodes CASSAGDREWSGNTIYF.

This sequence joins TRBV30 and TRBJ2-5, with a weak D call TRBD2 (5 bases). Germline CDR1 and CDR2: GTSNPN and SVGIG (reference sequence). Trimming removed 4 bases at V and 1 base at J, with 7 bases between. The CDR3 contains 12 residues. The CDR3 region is CAWNAGQETQYF. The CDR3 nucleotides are TGTGCCTGGAATGCGGGCCAAGAGACCCAGTACTTC.

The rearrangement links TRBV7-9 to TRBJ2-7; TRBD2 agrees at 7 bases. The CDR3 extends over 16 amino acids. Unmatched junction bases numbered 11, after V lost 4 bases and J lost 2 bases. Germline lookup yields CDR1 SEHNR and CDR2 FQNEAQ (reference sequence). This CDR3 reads CASSWGGVERTYEQYF. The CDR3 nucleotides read TGTGCCAGCAGCTGGGGGGGTGTGGAGAGGACCTACGAGCAGTACTTC. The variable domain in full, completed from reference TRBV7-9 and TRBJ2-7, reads DTGVSQNPRHKITKRGQNVTFRCDPISEHNRLYWYRQTLGQGPEFLTYFQNEAQLEKSRLLSDRFSAERPKGSFSTLEIQRTEQGDSAMYLCASSWGGVERTYEQYFGPGTRLTVT.

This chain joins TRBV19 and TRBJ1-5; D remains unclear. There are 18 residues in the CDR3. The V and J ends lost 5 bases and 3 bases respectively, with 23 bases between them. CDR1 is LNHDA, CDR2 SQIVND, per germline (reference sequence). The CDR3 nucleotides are TGTGCCAGTAGTCCCCCAACGTACGCGGGTATTTACAATCAGCCCCAGCATTTT. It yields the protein CASSPPTYAGIYNQPQHF.

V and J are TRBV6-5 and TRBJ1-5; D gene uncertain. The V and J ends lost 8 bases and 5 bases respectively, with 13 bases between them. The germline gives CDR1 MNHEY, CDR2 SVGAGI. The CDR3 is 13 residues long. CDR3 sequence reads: CASWIGSDQPQHF. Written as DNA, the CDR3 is TGTGCCAGCTGGATCGGGTCAGATCAGCCCCAGCATTTT.

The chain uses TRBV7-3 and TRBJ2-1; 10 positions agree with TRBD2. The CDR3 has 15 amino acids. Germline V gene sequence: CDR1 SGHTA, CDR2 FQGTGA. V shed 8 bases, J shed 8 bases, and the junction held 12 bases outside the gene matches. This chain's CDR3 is CASATSGSMLDEQFF. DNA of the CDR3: TGTGCCAGCGCGACTAGCGGGTCAATGTTGGATGAGCAGTTCTTC.

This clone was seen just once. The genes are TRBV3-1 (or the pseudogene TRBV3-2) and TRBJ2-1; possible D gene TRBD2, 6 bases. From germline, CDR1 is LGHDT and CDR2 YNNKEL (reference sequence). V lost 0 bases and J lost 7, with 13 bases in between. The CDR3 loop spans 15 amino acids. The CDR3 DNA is TGTGCCAGCAGCCAAGATCTTGCAGGAGGGAATGAGCAGTTCTTC. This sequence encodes CASSQDLAGGNEQFF.